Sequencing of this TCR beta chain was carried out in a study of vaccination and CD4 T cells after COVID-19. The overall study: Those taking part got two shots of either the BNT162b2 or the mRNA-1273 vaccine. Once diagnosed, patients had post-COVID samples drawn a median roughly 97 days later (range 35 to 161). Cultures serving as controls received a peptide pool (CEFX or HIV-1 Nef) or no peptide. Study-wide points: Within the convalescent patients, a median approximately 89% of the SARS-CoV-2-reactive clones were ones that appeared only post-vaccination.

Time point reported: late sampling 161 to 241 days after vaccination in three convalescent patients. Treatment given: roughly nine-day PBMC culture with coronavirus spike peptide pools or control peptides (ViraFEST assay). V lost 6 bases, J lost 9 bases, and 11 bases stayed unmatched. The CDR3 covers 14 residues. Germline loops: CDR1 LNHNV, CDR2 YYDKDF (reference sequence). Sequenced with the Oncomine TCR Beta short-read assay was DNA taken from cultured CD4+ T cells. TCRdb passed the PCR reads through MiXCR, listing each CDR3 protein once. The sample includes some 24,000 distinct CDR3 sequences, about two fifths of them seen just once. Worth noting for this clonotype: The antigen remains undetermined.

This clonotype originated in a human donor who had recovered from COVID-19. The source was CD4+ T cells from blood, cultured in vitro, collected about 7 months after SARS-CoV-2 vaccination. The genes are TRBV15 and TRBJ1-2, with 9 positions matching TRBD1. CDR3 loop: CATSRDRDNLRYTF. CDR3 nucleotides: TGTGCCACCAGTCGGGACAGGGACAATTTGCGCTACACCTTC.